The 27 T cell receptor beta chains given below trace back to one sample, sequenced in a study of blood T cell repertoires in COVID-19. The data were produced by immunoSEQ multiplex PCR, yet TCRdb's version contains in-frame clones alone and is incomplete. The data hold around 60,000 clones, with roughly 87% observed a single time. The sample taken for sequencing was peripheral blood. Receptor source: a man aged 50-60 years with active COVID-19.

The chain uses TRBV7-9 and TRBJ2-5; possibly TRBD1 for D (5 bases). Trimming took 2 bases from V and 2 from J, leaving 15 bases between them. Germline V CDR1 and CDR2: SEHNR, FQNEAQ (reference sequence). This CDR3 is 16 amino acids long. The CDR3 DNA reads TGTGCCAGCAGCTTAAGTGGGGCTGGTTTACAAGAGACCCAGTACTTC. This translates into CASSLSGAGLQETQYF.

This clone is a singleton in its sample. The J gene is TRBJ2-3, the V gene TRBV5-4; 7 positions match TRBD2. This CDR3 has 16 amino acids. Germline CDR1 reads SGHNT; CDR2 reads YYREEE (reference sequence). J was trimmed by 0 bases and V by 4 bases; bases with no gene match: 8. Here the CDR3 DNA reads TGTGCCAGCAGCCCTGGTGGTAGCGGGAGCACAGATACGCAGTATTTT. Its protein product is CASSPGGSGSTDTQYF.

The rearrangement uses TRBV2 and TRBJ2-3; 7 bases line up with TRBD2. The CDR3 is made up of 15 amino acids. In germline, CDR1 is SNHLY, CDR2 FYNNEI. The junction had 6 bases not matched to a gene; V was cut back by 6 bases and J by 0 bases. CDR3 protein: CASRELATSTDTQYF. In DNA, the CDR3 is TGTGCCAGCAGAGAACTAGCGACTAGCACAGATACGCAGTATTTT.

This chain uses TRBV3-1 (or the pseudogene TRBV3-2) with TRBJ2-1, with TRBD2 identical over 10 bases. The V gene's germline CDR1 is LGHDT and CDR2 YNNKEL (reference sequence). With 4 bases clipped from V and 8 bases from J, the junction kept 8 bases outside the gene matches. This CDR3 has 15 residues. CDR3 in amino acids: CASSPKRGGLDEQFF. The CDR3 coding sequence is TGTGCCAGCAGCCCGAAGCGGGGGGGCTTGGATGAGCAGTTCTTC.

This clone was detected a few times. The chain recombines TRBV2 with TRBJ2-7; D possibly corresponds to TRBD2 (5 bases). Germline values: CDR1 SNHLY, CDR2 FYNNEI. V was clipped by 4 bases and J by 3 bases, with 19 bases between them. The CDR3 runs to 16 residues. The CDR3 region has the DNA TGTGCCAGCAGTGTACTCGGGTTGGAGGATGGCTACGAGCAGTACTTC. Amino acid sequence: CASSVLGLEDGYEQYF.

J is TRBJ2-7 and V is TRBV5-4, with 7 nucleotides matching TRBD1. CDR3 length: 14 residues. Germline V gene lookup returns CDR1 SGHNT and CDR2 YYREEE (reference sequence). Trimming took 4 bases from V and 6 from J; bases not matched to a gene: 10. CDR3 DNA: TGTGCCAGCAGCCCGGCGTTGACAGGGACCGAGCAGTACTTC. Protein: CASSPALTGTEQYF.

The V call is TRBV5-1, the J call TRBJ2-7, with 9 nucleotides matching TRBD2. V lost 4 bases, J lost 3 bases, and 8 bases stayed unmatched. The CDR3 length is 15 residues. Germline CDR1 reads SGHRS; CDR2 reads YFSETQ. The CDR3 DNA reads TGCGCCAGCAGCGTACCTAGCGGGGACCTCTACGAGCAGTACTTC. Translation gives CASSVPSGDLYEQYF.

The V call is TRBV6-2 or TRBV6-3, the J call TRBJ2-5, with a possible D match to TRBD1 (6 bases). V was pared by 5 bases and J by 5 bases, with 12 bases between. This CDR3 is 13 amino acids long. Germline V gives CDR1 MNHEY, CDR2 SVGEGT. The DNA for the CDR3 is TGTGCCAGCAGTCGAGAGGGGGTGGAGACCCAGTACTTC. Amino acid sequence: CASSREGVETQYF.

CDR3 protein: CASRQQGNQETQYF. CDR3 bases: TGTGCCAGCCGCCAACAGGGAAACCAAGAGACCCAGTACTTC. The chain carries TRBV18 and TRBJ2-5; D may be TRBD1 (6 bases). This CDR3 spans 14 amino acids. Germline lookup yields CDR1 KGHSH and CDR2 LQKENI. V was shortened by 8 bases and J by 0 bases, with 13 bases between the two germline ends.

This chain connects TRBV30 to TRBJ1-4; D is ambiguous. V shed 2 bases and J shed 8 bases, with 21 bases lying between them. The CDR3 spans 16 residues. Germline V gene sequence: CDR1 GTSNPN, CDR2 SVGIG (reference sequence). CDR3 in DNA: TGTGCCTGGAGTTCAAACCGGCACGTGGGAGGGGAAAAACTGTTTTTT. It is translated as CAWSSNRHVGGEKLFF.

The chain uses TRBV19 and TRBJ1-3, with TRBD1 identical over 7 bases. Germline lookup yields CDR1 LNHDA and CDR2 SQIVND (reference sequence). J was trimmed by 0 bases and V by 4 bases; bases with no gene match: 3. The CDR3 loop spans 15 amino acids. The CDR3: CASSTGQASGNTIYF. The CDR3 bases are TGTGCCAGTAGTACCGGACAGGCCTCTGGAAACACCATATATTTT.

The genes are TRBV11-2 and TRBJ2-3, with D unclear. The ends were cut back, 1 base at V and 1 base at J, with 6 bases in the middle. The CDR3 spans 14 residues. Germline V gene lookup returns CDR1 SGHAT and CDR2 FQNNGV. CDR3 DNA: TGTGCCAGCAGCTTAGTGCAGGGCACAGATACGCAGTATTTT. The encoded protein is CASSLVQGTDTQYF.

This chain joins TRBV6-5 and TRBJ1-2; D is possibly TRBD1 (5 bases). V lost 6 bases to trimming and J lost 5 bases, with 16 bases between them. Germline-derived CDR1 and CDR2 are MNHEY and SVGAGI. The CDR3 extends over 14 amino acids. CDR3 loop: CASSPGARGYGYTF. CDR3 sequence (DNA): TGTGCCAGCAGCCCCGGTGCCCGGGGGTATGGCTACACCTTC.

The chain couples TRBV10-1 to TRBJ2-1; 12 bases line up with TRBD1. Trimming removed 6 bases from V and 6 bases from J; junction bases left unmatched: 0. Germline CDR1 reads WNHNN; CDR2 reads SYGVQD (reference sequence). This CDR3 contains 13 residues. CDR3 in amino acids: CASRGQGANEQFF. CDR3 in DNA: TGCGCCAGCAGGGGACAGGGGGCCAATGAGCAGTTCTTC.

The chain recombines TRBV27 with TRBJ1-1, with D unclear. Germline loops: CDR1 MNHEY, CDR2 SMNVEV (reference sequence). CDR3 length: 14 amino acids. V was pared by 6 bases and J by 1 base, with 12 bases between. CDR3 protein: CASRPWAENTEAFF. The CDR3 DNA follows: TGTGCCAGCAGACCTTGGGCCGAGAACACTGAAGCTTTCTTT.

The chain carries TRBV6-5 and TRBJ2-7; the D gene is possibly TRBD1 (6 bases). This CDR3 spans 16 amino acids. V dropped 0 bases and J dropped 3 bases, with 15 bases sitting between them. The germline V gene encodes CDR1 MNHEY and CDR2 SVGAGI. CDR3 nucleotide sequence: TGTGCCAGCAGTTACTCGTCGTTGGTACAGGGCTACGAGCAGTACTTC. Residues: CASSYSSLVQGYEQYF.

The DNA of the CDR3 is TGCAGCGTAAAACTAGGTCAGTCCGAGCAGTACTTC. It translates to CSVKLGQSEQYF. The chain uses TRBV29-1 and TRBJ2-7; weak D call: TRBD2 (5 bases). CDR1 is SQVTM and CDR2 is ANQGSEA in the germline V gene. CDR3 size: 12 residues. The V and J ends lost 6 bases and 6 bases respectively, with 15 bases between them.

The CDR3 is CASSYLNTEAFF. The CDR3 coding sequence is TGTGCCAGCAGTTACCTTAACACTGAAGCTTTCTTT. The genes are TRBV6-6 and TRBJ1-1; D uncertain. CDR1 is MNHNY and CDR2 is SVGAGI in the germline V gene (reference sequence). The CDR3 runs to 12 residues. V was cut by 2 bases and J by 2 bases, with 3 bases left in between.

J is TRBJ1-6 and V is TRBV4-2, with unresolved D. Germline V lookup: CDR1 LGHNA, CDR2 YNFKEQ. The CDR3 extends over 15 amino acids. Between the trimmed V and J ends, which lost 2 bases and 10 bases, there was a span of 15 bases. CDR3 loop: CASSQFGQSRSPLHF. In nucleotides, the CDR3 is TGTGCCAGCAGCCAATTTGGGCAATCAAGATCACCCCTCCACTTT.

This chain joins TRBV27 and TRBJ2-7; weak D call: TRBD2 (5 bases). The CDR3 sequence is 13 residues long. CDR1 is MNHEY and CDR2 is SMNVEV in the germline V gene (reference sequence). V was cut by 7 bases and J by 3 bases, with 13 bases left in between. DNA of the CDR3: TGTGCCAGCAAAGGAGGCAGGTACTACGAGCAGTACTTC. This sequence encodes CASKGGRYYEQYF.

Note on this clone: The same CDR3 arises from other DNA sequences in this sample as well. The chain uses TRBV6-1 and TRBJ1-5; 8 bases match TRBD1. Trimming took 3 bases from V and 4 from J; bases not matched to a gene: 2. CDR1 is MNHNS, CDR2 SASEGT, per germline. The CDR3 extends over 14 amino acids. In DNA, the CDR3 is TGTGCCAGCAGTGATAACAGGGGGAATCAGCCCCAGCATTTT. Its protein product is CASSDNRGNQPQHF.

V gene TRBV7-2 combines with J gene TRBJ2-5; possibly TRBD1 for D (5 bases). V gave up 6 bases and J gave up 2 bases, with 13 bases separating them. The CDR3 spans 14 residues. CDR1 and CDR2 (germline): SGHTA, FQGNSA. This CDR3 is CASSTIRGQETQYF. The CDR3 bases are TGTGCCAGCAGTACTATAAGGGGACAAGAGACCCAGTACTTC.

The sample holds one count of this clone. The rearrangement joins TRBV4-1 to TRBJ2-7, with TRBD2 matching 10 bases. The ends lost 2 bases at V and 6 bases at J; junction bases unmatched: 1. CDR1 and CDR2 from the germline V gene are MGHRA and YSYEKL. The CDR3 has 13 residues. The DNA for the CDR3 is TGCGCCAGCAGCCAAACTAGCGGGGTCGAGCAGTACTTC. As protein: CASSQTSGVEQYF.

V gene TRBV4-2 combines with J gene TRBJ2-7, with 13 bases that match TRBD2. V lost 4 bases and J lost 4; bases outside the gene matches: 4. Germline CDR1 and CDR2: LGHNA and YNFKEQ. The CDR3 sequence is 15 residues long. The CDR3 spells CASSPGTSGDYEQYF. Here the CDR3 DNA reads TGTGCCAGCAGCCCCGGGACTAGCGGGGATTACGAGCAGTACTTC.

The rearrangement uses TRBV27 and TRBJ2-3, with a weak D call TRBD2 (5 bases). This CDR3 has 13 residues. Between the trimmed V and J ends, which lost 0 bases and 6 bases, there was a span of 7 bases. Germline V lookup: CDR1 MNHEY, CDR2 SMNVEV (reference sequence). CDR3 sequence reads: CASSLSRRDTQYF. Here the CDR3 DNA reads TGTGCCAGCAGTTTATCTAGGAGGGATACGCAGTATTTT.

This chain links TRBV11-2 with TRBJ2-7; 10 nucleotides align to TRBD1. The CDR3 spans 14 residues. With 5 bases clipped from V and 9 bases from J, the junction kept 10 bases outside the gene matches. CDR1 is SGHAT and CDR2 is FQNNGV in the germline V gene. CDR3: CASSDLGGTGVQYF. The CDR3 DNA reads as TGTGCCAGCAGCGACCTCGGAGGGACAGGGGTGCAGTACTTC. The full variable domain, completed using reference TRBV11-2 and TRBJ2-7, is EAGVAQSPRYKIIEKRQSVAFWCNPISGHATLYWYQQILGQGPKLLIQFQNNGVVDDSQLPKDRFSAERLKGVDSTLKIQPAKLEDSAVYLCASSDLGGTGVQYFGPGTRLTVT.

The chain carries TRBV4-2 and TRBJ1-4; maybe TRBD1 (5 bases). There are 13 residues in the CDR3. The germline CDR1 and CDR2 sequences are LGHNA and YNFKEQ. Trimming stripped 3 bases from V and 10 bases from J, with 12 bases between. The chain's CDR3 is CASSQGGDLKLFF. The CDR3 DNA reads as TGTGCCAGCAGCCAGGGGGGTGATCTAAAACTGTTTTTT.